Shown below are 30 T cell receptor beta chains from a single sample sequenced in a study of HIV-infected patients and healthy controls. TCRdb re-called the 5' RACE reads through MiXCR, storing one row per CDR3 protein. The top ten clones hold under 1.5% of a sample with roughly 68,000 distinct CDR3 sequences, roughly 19% of them seen once. Sequenced material: CD4+ T cells from blood. All receptors derive from a human donor in good health.

Many counts were recorded for this clonotype. V usage is TRBV6-6 and J usage is TRBJ1-2; tentatively, D is TRBD1 (5 bases). V was pared by 7 bases and J by 3 bases, with 21 bases between. This CDR3 has 16 amino acids. The germline V gene has CDR1 MNHNY and CDR2 SVGAGI (reference sequence). CDR3 residues: CASIPHLPLGDYGYTF. The CDR3 bases are TGTGCCAGCATTCCCCATCTACCCTTGGGGGACTATGGCTACACCTTC.

This clonotype was counted ten times or more. The chain recombines TRBV9 with TRBJ1-5; D may be TRBD1 (6 bases). Germline values: CDR1 SGDLS, CDR2 YYNGEE. The CDR3 extends over 17 amino acids. Trimming removed 4 bases from V and 0 bases from J, with 17 bases in between. The chain's CDR3 is CASSRSIWTDSNQPQHF. Written as DNA, the CDR3 is TGTGCCAGCAGCCGATCGATATGGACAGATAGCAATCAGCCCCAGCATTTT.

This clonotype has a handful of counts. This chain connects TRBV18 to TRBJ1-2, with a weak D call TRBD1 (5 bases). The CDR3 consists of 13 residues. Trimming shortened V by 2 bases and J by 3 bases, and 7 bases separated the two germline ends. Per the germline V gene, CDR1 is KGHSH and CDR2 is LQKENI. CDR3 region: CASSPGDDYGYTF. In DNA, the CDR3 is TGTGCCAGCTCACCAGGGGACGACTATGGCTACACCTTC.

This clonotype was seen at least ten times. Written as DNA, the CDR3 is TGTGCCAGCAGCCGAGACCCTAATTACAATGAGCAGTTCTTC. It specifies CASSRDPNYNEQFF. V and J are TRBV6-2 or TRBV6-3 and TRBJ2-1; no clear D gene. The CDR3 has 14 residues. In germline, CDR1 is MNHEY, CDR2 SVGEGT. V gave up 6 bases and J gave up 4 bases, with 13 bases separating them.

This chain links TRBV5-1 with TRBJ2-3; D not certain. The V end was cut by 3 bases, the J end by 8 bases, with 10 bases between. CDR3 length: 12 amino acids. The germline V gene has CDR1 SGHRS and CDR2 YFSETQ. CDR3: CASSSFMGTQYF. The CDR3 coding sequence is TGCGCCAGCAGCTCATTTATGGGTACGCAGTATTTT.

The chain combines TRBV5-6 with TRBJ2-4; TRBD2 might be the D (6 bases). The germline V gene has CDR1 SGHDT and CDR2 YYEEEE. The CDR3 extends over 17 amino acids. Trimming pared 1 base from V and 3 bases from J, leaving 17 bases between. The CDR3: CASSLLGGSGLKNIQYF. In DNA form, the CDR3 reads TGTGCCAGCAGCTTGTTGGGAGGATCGGGACTCAAAAACATTCAGTACTTC.

The chain uses TRBV18 and TRBJ2-1; 8 nucleotides match TRBD2. CDR1 KGHSH and CDR2 LQKENI come from the germline V gene. Trimming removed 2 bases from V and 9 bases from J; junction bases left unmatched: 9. The CDR3 loop spans 15 amino acids. As DNA, the CDR3 is TGTGCCAGCTCACCATTAACGGGAGGGCAGGGTGAGCAGTTCTTC. Protein: CASSPLTGGQGEQFF.

The chain uses TRBV5-1 and TRBJ2-3; D is perhaps TRBD1 (5 bases). The CDR3 is made up of 16 amino acids. Deletions cut 0 bases from V and 2 bases from J, with 13 bases between. From germline, CDR1 is SGHRS and CDR2 YFSETQ. CDR3 DNA sequence: TGCGCCAGCAGCTTGGATTCAGGGTCAGTCACAGATACGCAGTATTTT. It is translated as CASSLDSGSVTDTQYF.

This clonotype turned up a few times. V is TRBV6-5 and J is TRBJ1-1, with TRBD1 identical over 10 bases. Germline CDR1 is MNHEY and CDR2 is SVGAGI. With 4 bases clipped from V and 1 base from J, the junction kept 3 bases outside the gene matches. The CDR3 loop spans 15 amino acids. CDR3 DNA: TGTGCCAGCAGTTCTTGGACAGGGGGGAACACTGAAGCTTTCTTT. As protein: CASSSWTGGNTEAFF.

This clonotype has just a few counts. The V call is TRBV30, the J call TRBJ1-1; no clear D. Germline V gives CDR1 GTSNPN, CDR2 SVGIG (reference sequence). The V end lost 3 bases, the J end lost 1 base, and 9 bases lay between the germline ends. The CDR3 is made up of 13 amino acids. The CDR3 DNA sequence: TGTGCCTGGAGCGCTCAGCCGAACACTGAAGCTTTCTTT. The encoded protein is CAWSAQPNTEAFF.

The chain recombines TRBV12-3 or TRBV12-4 with TRBJ2-5; 7 bases match TRBD1. The CDR3 runs 14 residues. Trimming at V came to 6 bases and at J to 2 bases, leaving 6 bases not matched to a gene. The CDR3, as DNA: TGTGCCAGCAGCCGGGGACAGCGACAAGAGACCCAGTACTTC. This gives the protein CASSRGQRQETQYF.

This clonotype was detected ten times or more. The chain links TRBV20-1 to TRBJ1-1, with TRBD1 identical over 11 bases. The germline gives CDR1 DFQATT, CDR2 SNEGSKA (reference sequence). The junction had 2 bases not matched to a gene; V was cut back by 3 bases and J by 5 bases. CDR3 length: 13 amino acids. CDR3 loop: CSARDRGLTEAFF. The CDR3 DNA sequence: TGCAGTGCTAGGGACAGGGGGCTAACTGAAGCTTTCTTT.

This clonotype was detected many times. The chain couples TRBV5-5 to TRBJ1-5, with 11 nucleotides matching TRBD1. CDR1 is SGHKS and CDR2 is YYEKEE in the germline V gene (reference sequence). This CDR3 comprises 15 residues. The V and J ends lost 3 bases and 1 base, in that order; junction bases with no gene match: 0. In nucleotides, the CDR3 is TGTGCCAGCAGCTGGGACAGGGGGAGCAATCAGCCCCAGCATTTT. Translation: CASSWDRGSNQPQHF.

This clonotype has a handful of counts. This chain uses TRBV28 with TRBJ2-7; D unresolved. Trimming took 11 bases from V and 1 from J, leaving 9 bases between them. The germline gives CDR1 MDHEN, CDR2 SYDVKM. This CDR3 region has 11 residues. CDR3 nucleotide sequence: TGTGCCTCCGGCCTTTCCTACGAGCAGTACTTC. Its translation is CASGLSYEQYF.

This clonotype was counted many times. The V and J genes are TRBV12-3 or TRBV12-4 and TRBJ1-5; TRBD1 agrees at 7 bases. CDR3 size: 14 residues. The V gene end was trimmed by 4 bases and the J gene end by 4 bases; junction bases not matched to a gene: 4. The CDR3 loop is CASSWDSWNQPQHF. DNA of the CDR3: TGTGCCAGCAGTTGGGACAGTTGGAATCAGCCCCAGCATTTT.

This clonotype came up a few times. The chain uses TRBV20-1 and TRBJ2-4, with a weak D call TRBD2 (5 bases). Trimming removed 6 bases from V and 3 bases from J, with 18 bases in between. There are 15 residues in the CDR3. Germline loops: CDR1 DFQATT, CDR2 SNEGSKA (reference sequence). The CDR3 coding sequence is TGCAGTGCGCTTACTAGAGCCAGCAACAAAAACATTCAGTACTTC. Its translation is CSALTRASNKNIQYF.

The chain combines TRBV28 with TRBJ1-6; 9 bases match TRBD1. Germline V gives CDR1 MDHEN, CDR2 SYDVKM. After removal of 9 bases from V and 0 bases from J, the junction contained 18 bases not matched to a gene. This CDR3 is 20 amino acids long. The CDR3: CASKTGTGKLMSSYNSPLHF. CDR3 DNA: TGTGCCAGTAAAACCGGGACAGGGAAACTTATGAGCTCCTATAATTCACCCCTCCACTTT.

The J gene is TRBJ1-1, the V gene TRBV7-2; a possible D gene is TRBD1 (5 bases). Trimming removed 2 bases from V and 5 bases from J, with 15 bases in between. The CDR3 spans 15 residues. CDR1 is SGHTA and CDR2 is FQGNSA in the germline V gene. The CDR3 here is CASSLFKLGDTEAFF. The CDR3 DNA reads TGTGCCAGCAGCTTATTTAAGTTGGGGGATACTGAAGCTTTCTTT.

The chain employs TRBV29-1 and TRBJ2-3; 8 bases line up with TRBD2. This CDR3 is 16 amino acids long. Germline values: CDR1 SQVTM, CDR2 ANQGSEA. J gave up 0 bases and V 6 bases, and 11 bases lay outside the gene matches. As DNA, the CDR3 is TGCAGCGTGAGACTAGCGCCAACGCGGAGCACAGATACGCAGTATTTT. Translated, it gives CSVRLAPTRSTDTQYF.

This clonotype was observed a few times. V and J are TRBV7-2 and TRBJ1-1, with 8 bases identical to TRBD1. This CDR3 is built from 17 residues. Germline assignment: CDR1 SGHTA and CDR2 FQGNSA. The ends lost 4 bases at V and 4 bases at J; junction bases unmatched: 14. CDR3 coding DNA: TGTGCCAGCAGCTGGACAGGGACCAGAGCTCGTGCCACTGAAGCTTTCTTT. Amino acid sequence: CASSWTGTRARATEAFF. Using reference TRBV7-2 and TRBJ1-1 for the parts outside the CDR3, the full variable domain is GAGVSQSPSNKVTEKGKDVELRCDPISGHTALYWYRQSLGQGLEFLIYFQGNSAPDKSGLPSDRFSAERTGGSVSTLTIQRTQQEDSAVYLCASSWTGTRARATEAFFGQGTRLTVV.

The gene calls are TRBV19 and TRBJ2-7; D gene uncertain. The CDR3 totals 11 residues. V lost 6 bases and J lost 3, with 6 bases in between. Germline lookup yields CDR1 LNHDA and CDR2 SQIVND (reference sequence). The CDR3 DNA sequence: TGTGCCAGTAGAGGGAACTACGAGCAGTACTTC. This codes for CASRGNYEQYF.

For the CDR3, the DNA is TGTGCCAGCAGTTTAGAGCGAACCGGCCAGGCTTTCTTT. Amino acids: CASSLERTGQAFF. The J gene is TRBJ1-1, the V gene TRBV12-3 or TRBV12-4; D is unresolved. The CDR3 totals 13 residues. The V gene lost 1 base and the J gene lost 11 bases, with 14 bases spanning the gap.

This rearrangement joins TRBV12-3 or TRBV12-4 to TRBJ2-1; D perhaps matches TRBD1 (6 bases). The CDR3 runs to 15 residues. V dropped 7 bases and J dropped 7 bases, with 20 bases sitting between them. Written as DNA, the CDR3 is TGTGCCAGCAAACGGGGCGGGCAGGGGTGGAATGAGCAGTTCTTC. Its protein is CASKRGGQGWNEQFF.

This clonotype was seen more than once but under ten times. The chain carries TRBV5-4 and TRBJ2-6; the D is unclear. The germline V gene has CDR1 SGHNT and CDR2 YYREEE (reference sequence). The CDR3 contains 16 residues. V was pared by 0 bases and J by 1 base, with 8 bases between. The CDR3 region has the DNA TGTGCCAGCAGCTTGGCCGGCGGTTCTGGGGCCAACGTCCTGACTTTC. Amino acids: CASSLAGGSGANVLTF.

This clonotype has only a few counts. The V call is TRBV18, the J call TRBJ2-3; D gene unclear. Germline lookup yields CDR1 KGHSH and CDR2 LQKENI. The CDR3 spans 11 residues. Trimming took 2 bases from V and 4 from J, leaving 1 base between them. The CDR3 DNA reads TGTGCCAGCTCACCAGCAGATACGCAGTATTTT. Protein sequence: CASSPADTQYF. Full variable domain (missing parts from reference TRBV18 and TRBJ2-3): NAGVMQNPRHLVRRRGQEARLRCSPMKGHSHVYWYRQLPEEGLKFMVYLQKENIIDESGMPKERFSAEFPKEGPSILRIQQVVRGDSAAYFCASSPADTQYFGPGTRLTVL.

This clonotype was observed many times. The chain recombines TRBV6-5 with TRBJ2-3; D possibly corresponds to TRBD1 (6 bases). The CDR3 is 16 residues long. Germline loops: CDR1 MNHEY, CDR2 SVGAGI. V was pared by 4 bases and J by 5 bases, with 19 bases between. CDR3 region: CASSSHGQPSGDTQYF. CDR3 sequence (DNA): TGTGCCAGCAGTTCCCACGGACAGCCCTCGGGAGATACGCAGTATTTT.

This chain connects TRBV6-5 to TRBJ1-2; TRBD1 might be the D (5 bases). In germline, CDR1 is MNHEY, CDR2 SVGAGI. V was clipped by 5 bases and J by 8 bases, with 21 bases between them. This CDR3 is 15 amino acids long. CDR3 DNA: TGTGCCAGCAGTGCGGGGCAGGTGCTTTTTGAGGGCTACACCTTC. Protein product: CASSAGQVLFEGYTF.

In its sample, this clonotype was seen a few times. The gene calls are TRBV7-9 and TRBJ2-5; the D is unclear. The CDR3 has 14 amino acids. V was clipped by 5 bases and J by 4 bases, with 14 bases between them. CDR1 and CDR2 (germline): SEHNR, FQNEAQ (reference sequence). The CDR3 is CASSLQKLGETQYF. The DNA of the CDR3 is TGTGCCAGCAGCCTACAAAAACTGGGAGAGACCCAGTACTTC. The whole variable domain, filled in from reference TRBV7-9 and TRBJ2-5, reads DTGVSQNPRHKITKRGQNVTFRCDPISEHNRLYWYRQTLGQGPEFLTYFQNEAQLEKSRLLSDRFSAERPKGSFSTLEIQRTEQGDSAMYLCASSLQKLGETQYFGPGTRLLVL.

V gene TRBV5-1 combines with J gene TRBJ2-7; D is undetermined. Trimming took 6 bases from V and 2 from J, leaving 15 bases between them. The CDR3 sequence is 14 residues long. Germline V gives CDR1 SGHRS, CDR2 YFSETQ. The CDR3 loop is CASKRAEPPYEQYF. CDR3 sequence (DNA): TGCGCCAGCAAGCGCGCAGAACCACCCTACGAGCAGTACTTC.

The gene calls are TRBV20-1 and TRBJ2-2; no clear D gene. This CDR3 is built from 13 residues. V lost 1 base, J lost 1 base, and 4 bases lay in between. Germline CDR1 and CDR2: DFQATT and SNEGSKA (reference sequence). The CDR3 loop reads CSARVGNTGELFF. The CDR3 DNA reads as TGCAGTGCTAGAGTTGGGAACACCGGGGAGCTGTTTTTT.